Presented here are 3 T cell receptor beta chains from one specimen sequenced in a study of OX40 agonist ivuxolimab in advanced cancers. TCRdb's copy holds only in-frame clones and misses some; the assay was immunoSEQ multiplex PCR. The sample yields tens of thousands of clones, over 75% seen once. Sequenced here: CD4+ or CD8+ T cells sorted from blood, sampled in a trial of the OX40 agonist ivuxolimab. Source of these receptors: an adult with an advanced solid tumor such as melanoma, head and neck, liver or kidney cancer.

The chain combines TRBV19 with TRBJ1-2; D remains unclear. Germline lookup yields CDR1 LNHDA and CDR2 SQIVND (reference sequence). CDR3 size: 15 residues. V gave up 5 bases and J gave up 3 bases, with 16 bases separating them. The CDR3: CASSPSEGPYYGYTF. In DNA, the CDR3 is TGTGCCAGTAGTCCCTCGGAAGGCCCGTACTATGGCTACACCTTC.

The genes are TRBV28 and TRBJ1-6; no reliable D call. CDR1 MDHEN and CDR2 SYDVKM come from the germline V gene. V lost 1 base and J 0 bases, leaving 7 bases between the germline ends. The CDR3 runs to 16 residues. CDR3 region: CASSLLASSYNSPLHF. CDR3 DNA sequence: TGTGCCAGCAGTTTATTGGCGAGCTCCTATAATTCACCCCTCCACTTT.

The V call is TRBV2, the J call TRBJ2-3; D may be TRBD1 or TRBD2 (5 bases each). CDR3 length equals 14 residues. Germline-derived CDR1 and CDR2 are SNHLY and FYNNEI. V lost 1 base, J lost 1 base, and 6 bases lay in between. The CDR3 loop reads CASSEGGGTDTQYF. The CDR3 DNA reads TGTGCCAGCAGTGAAGGAGGGGGCACAGATACGCAGTATTTT.